The T cell receptor (beta chain) under discussion was sequenced for a study of post-analysis software for immune sequencing data. This CDR3 is built from 12 residues. V shed 6 bases and J 4 bases; nucleotides not matched to a gene: 0. The germline CDR1 and CDR2 sequences are LNHNV and YYDKDF (reference sequence). This clonotype was counted only a few times. Its cognate antigen is unknown. Study results and caveats: Included in a set of about 5 TRBV segments more frequent in patients than controls were TRBV5-6, TRBV5-1 and TRBV20-1. Under F measure analysis, samples from one preparation batch co-clustered strongly.

cDNA libraries for TCR beta contained unique molecular identifiers. Using its own MiXCR run on the PCR reads, TCRdb lists one record per CDR3 protein. The table lists fewer than 600,000 distinct CDR3 sequences, under 55% of them singletons. The chain has TRBV15 and TRBJ1-5; 7 nucleotides align to TRBD1. Sequenced: blood. This TCR was sampled from a girl aged 5-17 years with multiple sclerosis. CDR3: CATRQGNQPQHF. The CDR3 DNA sequence: TGTGCCACCAGACAGGGGAATCAGCCCCAGCATTTT.